This T cell receptor (beta chain) was obtained from a study of blood T cells in healthy people across ages. Study outcomes and limitations: Naive and antigen-experienced cells could not be conclusively compared, given unsorted PBMCs.

V lost 4 bases, J lost 5 bases, and 12 bases lay in between. CDR3 size: 14 residues. CDR1 is MNHEY, CDR2 SMNVEV, per germline (reference sequence). There are a few counts of this clonotype. Its antigen is still unknown. Through a sample-barcoded 5' primer and a J-beta primer mix, a second PCR was run for about 6 to 11 cycles. Tags on each cDNA molecule came from a template-switch adaptor with 12 random nucleotides. TCRdb analysed the 5' RACE reads with MiXCR anew, one entry per CDR3 protein. Of over a million distinct CDR3 sequences in the sample, approximately 38% were seen once. The TCR originated in a woman aged 18-29 years in good health. Sequencing was done on a sample of blood. This chain uses TRBV27 with TRBJ2-1, with D possibly matching TRBD1 (5 bases). CDR3 nucleotides: TGTGCCAGCAGTTGGGTTGGGGCAAACAATGAGCAGTTCTTC. It yields the protein CASSWVGANNEQFF.